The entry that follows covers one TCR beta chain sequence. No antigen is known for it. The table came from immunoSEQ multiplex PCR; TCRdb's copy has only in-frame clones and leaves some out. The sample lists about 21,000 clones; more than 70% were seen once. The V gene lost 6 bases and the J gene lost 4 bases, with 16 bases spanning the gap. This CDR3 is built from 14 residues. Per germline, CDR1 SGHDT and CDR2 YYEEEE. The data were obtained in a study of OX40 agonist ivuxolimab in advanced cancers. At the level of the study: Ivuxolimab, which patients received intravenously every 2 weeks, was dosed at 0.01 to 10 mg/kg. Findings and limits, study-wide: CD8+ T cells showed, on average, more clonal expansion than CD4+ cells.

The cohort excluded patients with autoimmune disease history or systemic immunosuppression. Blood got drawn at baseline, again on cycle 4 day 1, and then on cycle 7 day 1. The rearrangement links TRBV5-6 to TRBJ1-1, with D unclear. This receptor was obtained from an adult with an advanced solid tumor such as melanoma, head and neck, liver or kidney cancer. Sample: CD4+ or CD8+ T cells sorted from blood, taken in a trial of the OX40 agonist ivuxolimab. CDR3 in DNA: TGTGCCAGCATCCCATATCCGGGGAGCACTGAAGCTTTCTTT. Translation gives CASIPYPGSTEAFF.